The following is a T cell receptor (beta chain) sequence with its context. No antigen is known for it. Qualities for individual bases were not recorded, and no much larger clone is one base off. These data belong to a study of a mutant IDH1 vaccine in newly diagnosed glioma (dated by TCRdb to about 2021). Broadly, across the study: The roughly 33 treated patients were approximately 62% male and 37.5% female, with a mean age of 40.4 years. Before enrollment, most patients had been given radiochemotherapy with temozolomide as standard therapy, while the rest had received either radiotherapy alone or temozolomide alone. Longitudinal TCRB deep sequencing was done for roughly 23 treated patients, wherever samples were available for exploratory analyses. Peripheral blood samples were drawn at six visits, namely V03 (baseline), V05, V07, V10, V12 and V13.

What the research found in general, with its limitations: PBMC samples for TCRB deep sequencing were selected based on availability. Pseudoprogression appeared unrelated to alterations in the top peripheral T cell clonotypes detected by TCRB sequencing. Immune responses induced by the vaccine were seen in 90% to 95% of patients across multiple MHC alleles. The authors noted that analyses of patient blood samples could not be reproduced because of sample limitations.

The CDR3 measures 16 amino acids from cysteine to phenylalanine. Here the CDR3 DNA is all that survives: 48 bases in frame from base 1. Per the publication, the time point label means: baseline, week 1 (first vaccination visit). The sample's treatment or condition label is to be understood as: pre-vaccination baseline after standard-of-care therapy. All donors had newly diagnosed IDH1-mutant astrocytomas of WHO grade 3 or 4 that showed loss of nuclear ATRX. The samples were drawn from NOA16, a multicentre, single-arm, open-label phase I trial in Germany that tested a mutant IDH1 peptide vaccine in humans for the first time. Blood drawn at visit V03 was used as the baseline sample for immunogenicity testing. The DNeasy Blood and Tissue Kit was used to extract genomic DNA from EDTA blood for TCRB sequencing. Receptors were amplified or captured by the immunoSEQ multiplex PCR assay. Rearranged TCR beta chain sequences were amplified with the hsTCRB Kit following the manufacturer's protocol. TCRB libraries were sequenced on an Illumina MiSeq. In the paper's pipeline: Demultiplexing, trimming and gene mapping were performed with the kit vendor's proprietary platform. TCRdb limited this immuneACCESS table to in-frame rearrangements with V and J called. A share of clones is missing; checked studies link under half to unresolved V genes, and the rest is unexplained. From that table come the V and J calls and clone size; the DNA was used to work out D and trimming. The sample table lists around 50,000 clones, 86% of them with a count of one. Of the sample, around 2.5% is held by the ten largest clones.

This clonotype was sampled from a man aged 35 to 55 with glioma. The starting material was PBMCs, obtained from a glioma patient treated with radiotherapy, temozolomide or both. This receptor chain uses TRBV21-1 and TRBJ2-7; the tabulated D call, TRBD1, remains unverified against the DNA. TRBV21-1 constitutes a pseudogene. The CDR3 reads CASSKEDRALPYEQYF. In nucleotide form, the sequence is TGTGCCAGCAGCAAAGAAGACAGGGCCCTACCCTACGAGCAGTACTTC.